This T cell receptor (beta chain) was observed in a study of a mutant IDH1 vaccine in newly diagnosed glioma. Notes on this clone: Its antigen is unidentified.

The CDR3 is 16 residues long. V lost 6 bases to trimming and J lost 0 bases, with 15 bases between them. The germline CDR1 and CDR2 sequences are SNHLY and FYNNEI. Time point described: week 5, during vaccination. A 20-mer mutant IDH1 peptide at 300 ug was injected subcutaneously with topical imiquimod. Clones were read by immunoSEQ multiplex PCR, and TCRdb kept only the in-frame ones, dropping some. Here the sample spans some 55,000 clones, approximately 90% being singletons. This clonotype was obtained from a woman aged 40 to 49 with glioma. Sequencing used PBMCs, obtained from a glioma patient whose treatment included an IDH1 peptide vaccine. The chain joins TRBV2 to TRBJ2-1; D is ambiguous. CDR3 loop: CASSASTPSSYNEQFF. The CDR3 DNA reads TGTGCCAGCAGCGCTTCTACGCCGAGCTCCTACAATGAGCAGTTCTTC. The full variable domain, its missing parts supplied by reference TRBV2 and TRBJ2-1, is EPEVTQTPSHQVTQMGQEVILRCVPISNHLYFYWYRQILGQKVEFLVSFYNNEISEKSEIFDDQFSVERPDGSNFTLKIRSTKLEDSAMYFCASSASTPSSYNEQFFGPGTRLTVL.